The rows below give T cell receptor beta chains drawn from one sample of a study of lymphopenia after photon versus proton radiotherapy. TCRdb's table, derived via immunoSEQ multiplex PCR, lists solely in-frame clones and lacks some. The data hold approximately 17,000 clones, with 84% observed a single time. The source was peripheral blood, collected from a patient treated with proton-based radiotherapy. The origin of the receptors is a man between 65 and 85 years old with pancreatic cancer. Both conserved end residues are part of each CDR3. The D gene is left open where the match is weak. Only some rows state a clone size, as once, few, many or a class for expanded clones.

.	TRBJ1-2	.	TRBV19	CASSPGAGGGYGYTF	TGTGCCAGTAGTCCTGGCGCTGGGGGCGGCTATGGCTACACCTTC
.	TRBJ2-2	.	TRBV5-8	CASSLGTYTGELFF	TGTGCCAGCAGCTTGGGCACTTACACCGGGGAGCTGTTTTTT
.	TRBJ2-4	.	TRBV7-3	CASSLGPSQGNIQYF	TGTGCCAGCAGCCTAGGCCCTTCCCAGGGAAACATTCAGTACTTC
.	TRBJ2-7	.	TRBV6-1	CASSGMGPGLYEQYF	TGTGCCAGCAGTGGGATGGGGCCGGGACTCTACGAGCAGTACTTC
.	TRBJ2-1	TRBD1	TRBV7-8	CASSPGQGSYNEQFF	TGTGCCAGCAGCCCTGGACAGGGGTCCTACAATGAGCAGTTCTTC
.	TRBJ1-1	.	TRBV9	CASSGGPNTEAFF	TGTGCCAGCAGCGGAGGACCGAACACTGAAGCTTTCTTT
.	TRBJ2-7	.	TRBV27	CASSRISEQYF	TGTGCCAGCAGTCGAATTTCCGAGCAGTACTTC
.	TRBJ2-3	.	TRBV21-1	CASTGTSTDTQYF	TGTGCCAGCACAGGGACTAGCACAGATACGCAGTATTTT
.	TRBJ2-7	TRBD2	TRBV25-1	CASSGSSGGHEQYF	TGTGCCAGCAGTGGTAGTAGCGGGGGTCACGAGCAGTACTTC
.	TRBJ2-2	.	TRBV7-6	CASSLRAPTGELFF	TGTGCCAGCAGCTTACGGGCCCCCACCGGGGAGCTGTTTTTT
.	TRBJ2-7	.	TRBV2	CASTSLEQYF	TGTGCCAGCACCAGTCTCGAGCAGTACTTC
once	TRBJ1-1	.	TRBV7-9	CASSLVGGAYTEAFF	TGTGCCAGCAGCTTAGTCGGGGGCGCATACACTGAAGCTTTCTTT
.	TRBJ1-5	.	TRBV19	CASSSAGSNQPQHF	TGTGCCAGTAGTAGTGCAGGGTCCAATCAGCCCCAGCATTTT
.	TRBJ2-7	TRBD1	TRBV18	CASSNGQGVREQYF	TGTGCCAGCTCAAACGGACAGGGGGTTCGCGAGCAGTACTTC
once	TRBJ2-7	.	TRBV27	CASSASGRRAYEQYF	TGTGCCAGCAGTGCCTCGGGACGGCGAGCCTACGAGCAGTACTTC
.	TRBJ1-2	TRBD1	TRBV9	CASSVEGTGGRGYTF	TGTGCCAGCAGCGTAGAAGGGACAGGGGGCCGTGGCTACACCTTC
once	TRBJ1-4	TRBD1	TRBV9	CASSLGQGSYEKLFF	TGTGCCAGCAGTCTGGGACAGGGGAGTTATGAAAAACTGTTTTTT
few	TRBJ2-4	.	TRBV5-1	CASSLAGAGTKNIQYF	TGCGCCAGCAGCTTGGCCGGTGCAGGGACCAAAAACATTCAGTACTTC
.	TRBJ2-1	TRBD2	TRBV27	CASRPYKAGERYNEQFF	TGTGCCAGCAGACCCTATAAAGCGGGAGAACGCTACAATGAGCAGTTCTTC
.	TRBJ2-3	TRBD2	TRBV9	CASSKTGLVVDTQYF	TGTGCCAGCAGCAAAACGGGACTAGTGGTAGATACGCAGTATTTT
.	TRBJ2-3	.	TRBV5-4	CASSLDSGLADTQYF	TGTGCCAGCAGCTTGGATTCGGGCTTAGCAGATACGCAGTATTTT
.	TRBJ1-3	.	TRBV4-1	CASSQGGRGRGSGNTIYF	TGCGCCAGCAGCCAAGGCGGGAGGGGAAGGGGCTCTGGAAACACCATATATTTT
.	TRBJ1-2	TRBD1	TRBV29-1	CSAGQGEYGYTF	TGCAGCGCTGGACAGGGGGAATATGGCTACACCTTC
.	TRBJ2-7	.	TRBV5-1	CASSPGWGNEQYF	TGCGCCAGCAGCCCGGGTTGGGGGAACGAGCAGTACTTC
.	TRBJ1-1	.	TRBV28	CASSKWTVTEAFF	TGTGCCAGCAGCAAATGGACAGTCACTGAAGCTTTCTTT
few	TRBJ1-2	TRBD1	TRBV4-2	CASSQPGQASGGYGYTF	TGTGCCAGCAGCCAACCGGGACAGGCCAGCGGAGGCTATGGCTACACCTTC
.	TRBJ1-2	.	TRBV30	CAWSKGFGYTF	TGTGCCTGGAGTAAAGGTTTTGGCTACACCTTC
.	TRBJ1-1	.	TRBV27	CASSFTDLNTEAFF	TGTGCCAGCAGTTTTACAGATTTGAACACTGAAGCTTTCTTT
.	TRBJ1-5	.	TRBV2	CASSEYRGASDQPQHF	TGTGCCAGCAGTGAATATAGGGGGGCAAGCGATCAGCCCCAGCATTTT
.	TRBJ1-1	TRBD1	TRBV18	CASSPRSQGAVNTEAFF	TGTGCCAGCTCACCACGATCACAGGGGGCTGTGAACACTGAAGCTTTCTTT
.	TRBJ2-3	TRBD1	TRBV5-1	CASSLAGQGTDTQYF	TGCGCCAGCAGCTTGGCTGGACAGGGGACAGATACGCAGTATTTT
once	TRBJ1-1	.	TRBV13	CASSLGSPDTEAFF	TGTGCCAGCAGCTTAGGATCCCCGGACACTGAAGCTTTCTTT
.	TRBJ2-1	TRBD2	TRBV7-9	CASSHQGSGSGNEQFF	TGTGCCAGCAGCCACCAGGGTAGCGGGAGTGGAAATGAGCAGTTCTTC
once	TRBJ2-2	.	TRBV5-1	CASSPNRETGELFF	TGCGCCAGCAGCCCGAACAGGGAAACCGGGGAGCTGTTTTTT
.	TRBJ1-3	.	TRBV7-8	CASSLPLWTGGNTIYF	TGTGCCAGCAGCTTACCCCTGTGGACGGGTGGAAACACCATATATTTT
.	TRBJ1-5	.	TRBV2	CASRDMRGNQPQHF	TGTGCCAGCAGGGATATGAGGGGCAATCAGCCCCAGCATTTT
.	TRBJ2-6	.	TRBV2	CASNKGEAGANVLTF	TGTGCCAGCAATAAGGGGGAGGCCGGGGCCAACGTCCTGACTTTC